What follows describes a single T cell receptor beta chain. This specimen comes from a study of blood T cell repertoires in COVID-19. Study-wide context: Spain, Italy and the United States supplied samples that represented acute and convalescent COVID-19.

The length of the CDR3 is 15 residues. Germline V gene data show CDR1 as SEHNR and CDR2 as FQNEAQ (reference sequence). V shed 1 base, J shed 3 bases, and the junction held 3 bases outside the gene matches. TCRdb keeps only in-frame clones here, not all; method: immunoSEQ multiplex PCR. Of approximately 230,000 clones detected, approximately 84% appear once; the ten largest clones hold about 15%. Study members were between 18 and 89 years old and lived in 20 to 30 US regions. Assignments of participants to cohorts depended upon their own reported clinical history. Two negative PCRs, clearance, or symptom resolution had been documented for recovered Cohort 3 donors.

Sequencing was carried out using PBMCs or T cells enriched from blood (not recorded which). The V and J genes are TRBV7-9 and TRBJ2-7; 10 bases line up with TRBD2. This TCR was recovered from a man in his forties or fifties who had recovered from COVID-19. DNA for the CDR3: TGTGCCAGCAGCTTAGTCGGGACTAGCGACTACGAGCAGTACTTC. This gives the protein CASSLVGTSDYEQYF.